What follows are 16 T cell receptor beta chains derived from one specimen sequenced in a study of CD8+ T cells in alopecia areata. Reverse transcribed after extraction, RNA yielded cDNA as the sequencing template. The repertoire was sequenced with immunoSEQ multiplex PCR; TCRdb's copy has only in-frame clones and lacks some. Among some 130,000 clones, around half were seen once, and the ten largest hold more than 15%. Treatment given: oral pan-JAK inhibitor, 5-10 mg twice daily. Specimen: CD8+ T cells sorted from blood, collected at week 4, from a patient treated with tofacitinib. The receptors originated from a human donor with alopecia areata.

A word on this clone: The germline gene is not matched at one end of the junction; a read error may be the cause. V usage is TRBV13 and J usage is TRBJ2-5; 8 bases map to TRBD2. The CDR3 spans 14 residues. The germline CDR1 and CDR2 sequences are PRHDT and FYEKMQ (reference sequence). CDR3 amino acids: CASSLAGLQETQYF. In nucleotides, the CDR3 is TGTGCCAGCAGTTTAGCGGGGCTTCAAGAGACCCAGTACTTC.

There are a few counts of this clone. The chain carries TRBV2 and TRBJ1-6, with 7 nucleotides matching TRBD1. The V and J ends lost 6 bases and 8 bases, in that order; junction bases with no gene match: 4. CDR1 and CDR2 from the germline V gene are SNHLY and FYNNEI. This CDR3 is 13 amino acids long. In DNA form, the CDR3 reads TGTGCCAGCAGCGACACAGGGGATTCACCCCTCCACTTT. Translation: CASSDTGDSPLHF.

With respect to this clone: Other nucleotide sequences in the sample specify the same CDR3. Written as DNA, the CDR3 is TGCGCCAGCAGCTTGGTGGGATACGAGCAGTACTTC. This codes for CASSLVGYEQYF. This chain joins TRBV5-1 and TRBJ2-7; D call uncertain. Germline V lookup: CDR1 SGHRS, CDR2 YFSETQ. The CDR3 length is 12 residues. The germline V and J ends were trimmed by 0 bases and 4 bases, with 5 bases remaining between them.

This chain links TRBV4-2 with TRBJ1-5, with D uncertain. From germline, CDR1 is LGHNA and CDR2 YNFKEQ. Trimming removed 0 bases at V and 5 bases at J, with 11 bases between. The CDR3 sequence is 15 residues long. The CDR3 DNA reads as TGTGCCAGCAGCCAAGAGGGAGGCGGCCATCAGCCCCAGCATTTT. Translation gives CASSQEGGGHQPQHF.

The CDR3 nucleotides are TGTGCCAGCAGCTTAGGTAACAATGAGCAGTTCTTC. Translated: CASSLGNNEQFF. This rearrangement joins TRBV7-9 to TRBJ2-1; unclear D gene. Germline CDR1 SEHNR, CDR2 FQNEAQ (reference sequence). V was clipped by 1 base and J by 5 bases, with 3 bases between them. This CDR3 contains 12 residues.

The chain carries TRBV7-9 and TRBJ1-2, with 11 bases fitting TRBD1. The CDR3 runs 14 residues. The ends lost 5 bases at V and 6 bases at J; junction bases unmatched: 5. Germline loops: CDR1 SEHNR, CDR2 FQNEAQ (reference sequence). The CDR3, as DNA: TGTGCCAGCAGCCAGGACAGGGGGCTGGATGGCTACACCTTC. This gives the protein CASSQDRGLDGYTF.

The chain employs TRBV2 and TRBJ2-3, with D unclear. The germline gives CDR1 SNHLY, CDR2 FYNNEI. Trimming cost V 1 base and J 5 bases, with 10 bases left between them. This CDR3 has 14 amino acids. The CDR3 DNA follows: TGTGCCAGCAGTGAAGGTGACTTGGGAGATACGCAGTATTTT. As protein: CASSEGDLGDTQYF.

The sample holds a few counts of this clone. The V gene is TRBV2, the J gene TRBJ2-3, with D perhaps assigned TRBD1 or TRBD2 (5 bases each). The V gene's germline CDR1 is SNHLY and CDR2 FYNNEI. V was shortened by 6 bases and J by 3 bases, with 19 bases between the two germline ends. The CDR3 contains 16 residues. The CDR3 sequence is CASSPPTGTATDTQYF. The CDR3 bases are TGTGCCAGCAGCCCCCCGACCGGGACCGCAACAGATACGCAGTATTTT.

The rearrangement joins TRBV10-3 to TRBJ1-5; possible D gene TRBD1, 6 bases. The CDR3 sequence is 15 residues long. The V gene lost 3 bases and the J gene lost 0 bases, with 9 bases spanning the gap. From germline, CDR1 is ENHRY and CDR2 SYGVKD. CDR3 region: CAISERDISNQPQHF. The CDR3 DNA follows: TGTGCCATCAGTGAAAGGGACATTAGCAATCAGCCCCAGCATTTT.

V and J are TRBV21-1 and TRBJ1-6. TRBV21-1 is listed as a pseudogene. This CDR3 spans 16 amino acids. The CDR3 sequence: CASSARDSDGSSPLHF. The CDR3 DNA reads as TGTGCCAGCAGCGCCCGAGACAGCGATGGGAGTTCACCCCTCCACTTT.

The CDR3 nucleotides are TGTGCCAGCAGCACAACAGTTAACACTGAAGCTTTCTTT. Translated: CASSTTVNTEAFF. The chain uses TRBV27 and TRBJ1-1; no firm D call. CDR1 and CDR2 from the germline V gene are MNHEY and SMNVEV (reference sequence). CDR3 length equals 13 residues. With 6 bases removed from V and 2 bases from J, the gap between germline ends came to 10 bases.

This rearrangement joins TRBV4-3 to TRBJ2-1; weak D call: TRBD2 (6 bases). The CDR3 contains 15 residues. Germline CDR1 reads LGHNA; CDR2 reads YSLEER. V shed 5 bases and J shed 3 bases, with 14 bases lying between them. Written as DNA, the CDR3 is TGCGCCAGCAGCAGGGAGCCGGGAGACTACAATGAGCAGTTCTTC. It is translated as CASSREPGDYNEQFF.

The rearrangement links TRBV6-5 to TRBJ1-2; no clear D. Germline loops: CDR1 MNHEY, CDR2 SVGAGI. The CDR3 length is 13 residues. Trimming removed 6 bases from V and 8 bases from J, with 16 bases in between. Here the CDR3 reads CASSSPREYGYTF. The CDR3 region has the DNA TGTGCCAGCAGCTCCCCCCGGGAGTACGGCTACACCTTC.

This chain connects TRBV6-5 to TRBJ2-7; D is uncertain. The germline CDR1 and CDR2 sequences are MNHEY and SVGAGI. The CDR3 spans 14 residues. V was pared by 2 bases and J by 1 base, with 9 bases between. The CDR3 region is CASSYIKGSYEQYF. CDR3 nucleotides: TGTGCCAGCAGTTACATTAAGGGATCCTACGAGCAGTACTTC.

This clone was detected only a few times. V gene TRBV27 combines with J gene TRBJ1-1, with unresolved D. V was trimmed by 1 base and J by 2 bases, leaving 11 bases between them. CDR1 is MNHEY, CDR2 SMNVEV, per germline (reference sequence). CDR3 length: 15 residues. The CDR3 bases are TGTGCCAGCAGTTTATTGTCGCGTTCCAACACTGAAGCTTTCTTT. Protein product: CASSLLSRSNTEAFF.

This clone was found a few times. The chain employs TRBV9 and TRBJ2-1; D not resolved. The CDR3 is 12 residues long. CDR1 and CDR2 (germline): SGDLS, YYNGEE. This CDR3 reads CASSHGLNEQFF. CDR3 nucleotides: TGTGCGAGCTCACATGGGCTTAATGAGCAGTTCTTC.